A single sample gave rise to the 23 T cell receptor beta chains below, sequenced in a study of control samples from healthy donors and cancer patients (dated by TCRdb to the early 2020s). The method behind the library was the immunoSEQ multiplex PCR assay. In TCRdb, the immuneACCESS table is reduced to in-frame sequences with V and J assigned. These tables do not hold every clone; where another copy was compared, an unresolved V gene accounts for under half, and the others remain unexplained. The sample data list tens of thousands of clones, and around 94% of these were observed just once. The ten largest account for almost 4% of the sample. Material for sequencing was blood. The receptors here all came from a man in his thirties or forties in good health.

The rearrangement uses TRBV30 and TRBJ2-7; tentatively, D is TRBD1 (6 bases). This CDR3 comprises 14 residues. The germline V gene has CDR1 GTSNPN and CDR2 SVGIG (reference sequence). V shed 0 bases and J shed 4 bases, with 13 bases lying between them. The CDR3 reads CAWSVAQGYYEQYF. CDR3 bases: TGTGCCTGGAGTGTGGCTCAGGGGTATTACGAGCAGTACTTC.

The rearrangement uses TRBV9 and TRBJ2-3; weak D call: TRBD2 (7 bases). Trimming stripped 1 base from V and 5 bases from J, with 14 bases between. The V gene's germline CDR1 is SGDLS and CDR2 YYNGEE. CDR3 length: 15 residues. This CDR3 is CASSVWGGAVDTQYF. The CDR3 coding sequence is TGTGCCAGCAGCGTATGGGGGGGGGCCGTAGATACGCAGTATTTT.

The chain recombines TRBV3-1 (or the pseudogene TRBV3-2) with TRBJ1-3; D might be TRBD1 (6 bases). The V end was cut by 5 bases, the J end by 2 bases, with 13 bases between. Germline V gene lookup returns CDR1 LGHDT and CDR2 YNNKEL (reference sequence). This CDR3 has 15 amino acids. The CDR3 bases are TGTGCCAGCAGCGCCAGGGGTGTCACTGGAAACACCATATATTTT. It codes for CASSARGVTGNTIYF.

The chain uses TRBV10-3 and TRBJ2-1; 12 bases map to TRBD2. The length of the CDR3 is 15 residues. J was trimmed by 5 bases and V by 6 bases; bases with no gene match: 5. Germline loops: CDR1 ENHRY, CDR2 SYGVKD. In DNA, the CDR3 is TGTGCCATCAGGGAAACTAGCGGGGGGCACAATGAGCAGTTCTTC. It codes for CAIRETSGGHNEQFF.

The J gene is TRBJ2-2, the V gene TRBV5-4, with 8 bases matching TRBD2. This CDR3 spans 16 amino acids. The ends lost 2 bases at V and 6 bases at J; junction bases unmatched: 9. CDR1 and CDR2 from the germline V gene are SGHNT and YYREEE (reference sequence). The DNA for the CDR3 is TGTGCCAGCAGCTTCCGGGGGGGCGGTTTCGCCGGGGAGCTGTTTTTT. Its protein product is CASSFRGGGFAGELFF.

This rearrangement joins TRBV6-6 to TRBJ2-7; 9 positions match TRBD2. V was pared by 6 bases and J by 7 bases, with 10 bases of the junction left unmatched. The CDR3 spans 14 residues. Germline lookup yields CDR1 MNHNY and CDR2 SVGAGI (reference sequence). The CDR3 sequence: CASRLLAGTNEQYF. The CDR3 nucleotides read TGTGCCAGCAGATTGCTAGCGGGAACGAATGAGCAGTACTTC.

This chain uses TRBV5-4 with TRBJ1-3, with D unclear. The CDR3 totals 14 residues. V shed 0 bases and J shed 4 bases, with 8 bases lying between them. From germline, CDR1 is SGHNT and CDR2 YYREEE (reference sequence). CDR3 loop: CASSLVGSGNTIYF. CDR3 coding DNA: TGTGCCAGCAGCTTGGTAGGCAGCGGAAACACCATATATTTT.

This chain uses TRBV4-3 with TRBJ2-7; the D is unclear. Trimming shortened V by 0 bases and J by 1 base, and 7 bases separated the two germline ends. Germline-derived CDR1 and CDR2 are LGHNA and YSLEER. This CDR3 is built from 14 residues. The CDR3 region is CASSQDKGSYEQYF. CDR3 nucleotides: TGCGCCAGCAGCCAAGATAAGGGTTCCTACGAGCAGTACTTC.

The J gene is TRBJ2-3, the V gene TRBV5-4; 10 bases match TRBD2. Germline values: CDR1 SGHNT, CDR2 YYREEE (reference sequence). The V and J ends lost 3 bases and 0 bases, in that order; junction bases with no gene match: 4. There are 16 residues in the CDR3. As DNA, the CDR3 is TGTGCCAGCAGCTCCCCGACTAGCGGGAGCACAGATACGCAGTATTTT. It yields the protein CASSSPTSGSTDTQYF.

CDR3 protein: CASSQEPGGITEAFF. The CDR3 DNA sequence: TGCGCCAGCAGCCAAGAACCAGGGGGCATCACTGAAGCTTTCTTT. V is TRBV4-3 and J is TRBJ1-1; 8 nucleotides line up with TRBD1. CDR1 and CDR2 (germline): LGHNA, YSLEER. The J segment lost 4 bases and the V segment lost 0 bases, leaving 4 bases of the junction unmatched. CDR3 length equals 15 residues.

The chain has TRBV18 and TRBJ1-1; no definite D call. V lost 6 bases and J 0 bases, leaving 11 bases between the germline ends. The CDR3 extends over 14 amino acids. Germline CDR1 KGHSH, CDR2 LQKENI. CDR3 amino acids: CASSLGNLNTEAFF. The CDR3 bases are TGTGCCAGCTCTCTGGGTAACTTGAACACTGAAGCTTTCTTT.

The chain couples TRBV6-5 to TRBJ2-7, with TRBD2 matching over 13 bases. The CDR3 runs 14 residues. CDR1 is MNHEY, CDR2 SVGAGI, per germline. The V segment lost 7 bases and the J segment 6 bases; nucleotides outside the gene matches: 6. DNA of the CDR3: TGTGCCAGCACCGGACTAGCGGGAGTCCGCGAGCAGTACTTC. Its translation: CASTGLAGVREQYF.

The chain couples TRBV9 to TRBJ2-1; 12 nucleotides agree with TRBD2. CDR1 and CDR2 from the germline V gene are SGDLS and YYNGEE. This CDR3 spans 15 amino acids. V lost 3 bases, J lost 7 bases, and 5 bases stayed unmatched. The chain's CDR3 is CASSATSGRTNEQFF. CDR3 coding DNA: TGTGCCAGCAGCGCAACTAGCGGGAGGACGAATGAGCAGTTCTTC.

The J gene is TRBJ1-6, the V gene TRBV9; the D is unclear. Germline CDR1 SGDLS, CDR2 YYNGEE. The CDR3 has 13 residues. V lost 0 bases to trimming and J lost 8 bases, with 6 bases between them. CDR3 bases: TGTGCCAGCAGCGTAGGAACACATTCACCCCTCCACTTT. Translating it yields CASSVGTHSPLHF.

The V call is TRBV5-1, the J call TRBJ1-6; no definite D call. The length of the CDR3 is 14 residues. CDR1 is SGHRS, CDR2 YFSETQ, per germline. V was clipped by 4 bases and J by 8 bases, with 13 bases between them. Written as DNA, the CDR3 is TGCGCCAGCAGCCCGGGCCAGGAGTATTCACCCCTCCACTTT. It translates to CASSPGQEYSPLHF.

The count of this clone is one. DNA of the CDR3: TGTGCCAGCGGCACGGGGAACCAAGAGACCCAGTACTTC. Translation gives CASGTGNQETQYF. This chain connects TRBV6-5 to TRBJ2-5; D perhaps matches TRBD2 (5 bases). V gave up 8 bases and J gave up 0 bases, with 10 bases separating them. This CDR3 has 13 amino acids. The germline gives CDR1 MNHEY, CDR2 SVGAGI.

V usage is TRBV10-3 and J usage is TRBJ2-7, with D uncertain. The V gene's germline CDR1 is ENHRY and CDR2 SYGVKD. Trimming took 0 bases from V and 5 from J, leaving 14 bases between them. This CDR3 spans 15 amino acids. The CDR3 region has the DNA TGTGCCATCAGTGAGTCGGGTGGGCAAGTCCACGAGCAGTACTTC. Amino acid sequence: CAISESGGQVHEQYF.

The V call is TRBV4-1, the J call TRBJ1-2; D unresolved. The germline V gene has CDR1 MGHRA and CDR2 YSYEKL. The CDR3 loop spans 14 amino acids. V was shortened by 1 base and J by 2 bases, with 8 bases between the two germline ends. CDR3 bases: TGCGCCAGCAGCCAAGGAGCACCCAACTATGGCTACACCTTC. Translating it yields CASSQGAPNYGYTF.

The chain carries TRBV9 and TRBJ2-3, with 9 nucleotides matching TRBD2. Germline lookup yields CDR1 SGDLS and CDR2 YYNGEE. The CDR3 extends over 19 amino acids. V trimming: 1 base; J trimming: 2 bases; junction bases outside the gene matches: 14. CDR3 region: CASSVNVAGVHTNTDTQYF. The DNA for the CDR3 is TGTGCCAGCAGCGTAAATGTAGCGGGGGTACACACTAACACAGATACGCAGTATTTT.

J is TRBJ2-3 and V is TRBV10-3, with TRBD1 matching over 7 bases. V shed 4 bases, J shed 0 bases, and the junction held 4 bases outside the gene matches. Germline V gives CDR1 ENHRY, CDR2 SYGVKD. The CDR3 is made up of 15 amino acids. The CDR3 sequence: CAISAGTDSTDTQYF. For the CDR3, the DNA is TGTGCCATCAGTGCCGGGACAGACAGCACAGATACGCAGTATTTT.

The J gene is TRBJ1-2, the V gene TRBV5-7; 7 bases are shared with TRBD1. TRBV5-7 is filed as an ORF, its function uncertain. J was trimmed by 0 bases and V by 4 bases; bases with no gene match: 6. The CDR3 covers 15 residues. As DNA, the CDR3 is TGTGCCAGCAGCCGATGGGACAGAGCTAACTATGGCTACACCTTC. Residues: CASSRWDRANYGYTF.

The chain is built from TRBV15 and TRBJ2-7; possibly TRBD2 for D (6 bases). This CDR3 spans 15 amino acids. Trimming removed 0 bases at V and 3 bases at J, with 12 bases between. CDR1 is LNHNV, CDR2 YYDKDF, per germline (reference sequence). DNA of the CDR3: TGTGCCACCAGCAGAGATAGCGGTCTAAACTACGAGCAGTACTTC. Protein sequence: CATSRDSGLNYEQYF.

The genes are TRBV27 and TRBJ1-2; 11 bases line up with TRBD1. The V segment lost 5 bases and the J segment 6 bases; nucleotides outside the gene matches: 8. The CDR3 has 15 residues. Looked up from germline, CDR1 is MNHEY and CDR2 is SMNVEV (reference sequence). CDR3 DNA: TGTGCCAGCAGTCCCGCCCGGGACAGGGGGAATGGCTACACCTTC. Its translation: CASSPARDRGNGYTF.